The 21 T cell receptor beta chains reported below all come from one sample, sequenced in a study of metastatic and nonmetastatic thyroid tumors. TCRdb re-called the PCR reads through MiXCR. This table holds tens of thousands of clones, around a quarter found once. Every patient was untreated before thyroid surgery. The sequenced sample consisted of blood. Every receptor here comes from a female donor with papillary thyroid cancer or a benign thyroid nodule (not recorded which). Some clones in this sample may be carry-over from other donors' samples.

This clone occurred many times. CDR3 sequence (DNA): TGTGCCAGCAGTGCAGGGAAAGAGACCCAGTACTTC. Translated: CASSAGKETQYF. This chain connects TRBV28 to TRBJ2-5; the D gene is possibly TRBD1 (5 bases). From germline, CDR1 is MDHEN and CDR2 SYDVKM. Trimming shortened V by 5 bases and J by 3 bases, and 7 bases separated the two germline ends. The CDR3 contains 12 residues.

This clone was counted ten times or more. V and J are TRBV28 and TRBJ1-1; D perhaps matches TRBD1 (6 bases). Trimming shortened V by 4 bases and J by 4 bases, and 16 bases separated the two germline ends. The CDR3 has 15 amino acids. The germline V gene has CDR1 MDHEN and CDR2 SYDVKM. The CDR3 region has the DNA TGTGCCAGCAGTTCCCTGGGGGGGCAGGCCACTGAAGCTTTCTTT. Encoded protein: CASSSLGGQATEAFF.

This clone was seen a few times. An end of the junction differs from the germline gene, which may be a read error. The chain carries TRBV6-1 and TRBJ1-5, with 7 bases lining up with TRBD1. Germline V gene sequence: CDR1 MNHNS, CDR2 SASEGT. The CDR3 is made up of 14 amino acids. Written as DNA, the CDR3 is TGTTCCAGCAGTTCTGGACAGGTCAATCAGCCCCAGCATTTT. Protein product: CSSSSGQVNQPQHF.

This clone was seen repeatedly, ten times or more. The chain uses TRBV12-3 or TRBV12-4 and TRBJ2-2; the D is unclear. V lost 1 base and J 1 base, leaving 4 bases between the germline ends. This CDR3 comprises 14 residues. In DNA, the CDR3 is TGTGCCAGCAGTTTAGGGCAGAACACCGGGGAGCTGTTTTTT. Its translation: CASSLGQNTGELFF.

As for this clone: The junction does not match germline at one end; this may be a read error. The genes are TRBV28 and TRBJ1-6; 7 nucleotides agree with TRBD1. CDR3 length equals 15 residues. Per germline, CDR1 MDHEN and CDR2 SYDVKM. The CDR3 loop is CARRPSTGVNSPLHF. CDR3 DNA: TGTGCCCGGAGACCCTCTACAGGGGTTAATTCTCCCCTCCACTTT.

This clone was observed a few times. The V gene is TRBV2, the J gene TRBJ2-5; D perhaps matches TRBD1 (6 bases). V was clipped by 6 bases and J by 5 bases, with 13 bases between them. Germline CDR1 is SNHLY and CDR2 is FYNNEI. The CDR3 spans 13 residues. CDR3 amino acids: CASSQQGGETQYF. CDR3 bases: TGTGCCAGCAGCCAACAGGGTGGGGAGACCCAGTACTTC.

A few counts support this clone. This chain joins TRBV2 and TRBJ1-4; D not certain. CDR1 is SNHLY and CDR2 is FYNNEI in the germline V gene. The V and J ends lost 3 bases and 8 bases respectively, with 13 bases between them. The length of the CDR3 is 14 residues. The CDR3 DNA follows: TGTGCCAGCAGTGAGGACGCGTTTAGGGAAAAACTGTTTTTT. This encodes CASSEDAFREKLFF.

This clone occurred many times. The rearrangement links TRBV14 to TRBJ1-2; tentatively, D is TRBD1 (5 bases). V was trimmed by 1 base and J by 4 bases, leaving 7 bases between them. The CDR3 sequence is 13 residues long. Germline V lookup: CDR1 SGHDN, CDR2 FVKESK. The DNA of the CDR3 is TGTGCCAGCAGCCAAGGACAGAGCTATGGCTACACCTTC. It yields the protein CASSQGQSYGYTF.

This clone occurred many times. Other DNA sequences in the same sample also yield this CDR3. Here the CDR3 DNA reads TGTGCCAGTAGTGTGGGGCAGTCAACTAATGAAAAACTGTTTTTT. Translation: CASSVGQSTNEKLFF. The rearrangement joins TRBV19 to TRBJ1-4; perhaps TRBD1 as D (5 bases). V shed 5 bases and J shed 0 bases, with 10 bases lying between them. The germline V gene has CDR1 LNHDA and CDR2 SQIVND (reference sequence). The length of the CDR3 is 15 residues.

This clone showed up many times. The gene calls are TRBV4-2 and TRBJ2-1; 10 bases line up with TRBD2. After removal of 4 bases from V and 0 bases from J, the junction contained 9 bases not matched to a gene. Germline CDR1 LGHNA, CDR2 YNFKEQ. This CDR3 has 18 residues. In DNA form, the CDR3 reads TGTGCCAGCAGCCGAACCGCCCCTAGCGGGGGCTCCTACAATGAGCAGTTCTTC. It specifies CASSRTAPSGGSYNEQFF.

The sample holds many counts of this clone. The CDR3 DNA is TGCGCCAGCAGTGGGAGAACAGGGGCAGATACGCAGTATTTT. Residues: CASSGRTGADTQYF. The V and J genes are TRBV10-2 and TRBJ2-3; 7 bases match TRBD1. The CDR3 consists of 14 residues. Germline assignment: CDR1 WSHSY and CDR2 SAAADI. Trimming at V came to 4 bases and at J to 4 bases, leaving 5 bases not matched to a gene.

V is TRBV28 and J is TRBJ1-4, with unresolved D. This CDR3 is 17 amino acids long. CDR1 is MDHEN and CDR2 is SYDVKM in the germline V gene. The V end lost 6 bases, the J end lost 0 bases, and 17 bases lay between the germline ends. DNA of the CDR3: TGTGCCAGCAGGGCGGACGGGAGCCTTGCAACTAATGAAAAACTGTTTTTT. It specifies CASRADGSLATNEKLFF.

This clone was detected many times. The genes are TRBV18 and TRBJ1-2; D gene unclear. The V end was cut by 4 bases, the J end by 1 base, with 10 bases between. CDR3 size: 14 residues. Looked up from germline, CDR1 is KGHSH and CDR2 is LQKENI. The CDR3 DNA is TGTGCCAGCTCACAGACGGGGAATAACTATGGCTACACCTTC. As protein: CASSQTGNNYGYTF.

For this clone: The CDR3 does not close with the conserved phenylalanine or tryptophan, likely indicating a read error. This chain connects TRBV27 to TRBJ2-3, with D unresolved. The CDR3 has 12 amino acids. The germline V gene encodes CDR1 MNHEY and CDR2 SMNVEV (reference sequence). The ends were cut back, 7 bases at V and 2 bases at J, with 7 bases in the middle. CDR3 sequence (DNA): TGTGCCAGCATCCCCACCACAGATACGCAGTATATT. Protein product: CASIPTTDTQYI.

There are many counts of this clone. This chain links TRBV6-2 or TRBV6-3 with TRBJ2-7; tentatively, D is TRBD2 (5 bases). The CDR3 has 12 amino acids. Germline lookup yields CDR1 MNHEY and CDR2 SVGEGT. V gave up 10 bases and J gave up 3 bases, with 13 bases separating them. This CDR3 is CANSQRHYEQYF. The CDR3 coding sequence is TGTGCCAACAGCCAGCGGCACTACGAGCAGTACTTC.

Sample share makes this clone medium-sized (0.01 to 0.1%). The J gene is TRBJ2-7, the V gene TRBV28; tentatively, D is TRBD1 (5 bases). There are 13 residues in the CDR3. Germline CDR1 is MDHEN and CDR2 is SYDVKM. Trimming removed 2 bases at V and 7 bases at J, with 12 bases between. This chain's CDR3 is CASSLGKSGEQYF. The CDR3 nucleotides read TGTGCCAGCAGTTTAGGAAAGTCAGGGGAGCAGTACTTC.

This rearrangement joins TRBV4-1 to TRBJ2-7; perhaps TRBD1 as D (6 bases). The CDR3 is 17 residues long. Germline assignment: CDR1 MGHRA and CDR2 YSYEKL. V lost 2 bases and J lost 3, with 20 bases in between. CDR3 protein: CASSQRSGRGEYYEQYF. DNA for the CDR3: TGCGCCAGCAGCCAACGAAGTGGCAGGGGTGAGTACTACGAGCAGTACTTC.

This chain uses TRBV7-2 with TRBJ2-5, with TRBD1 matching over 7 bases. After removal of 6 bases from V and 9 bases from J, the junction contained 19 bases not matched to a gene. The CDR3 is 16 residues long. Germline loops: CDR1 SGHTA, CDR2 FQGNSA. The CDR3 sequence: CASRPITVTGKDAQYF. In DNA, the CDR3 is TGTGCCAGCAGGCCCATCACCGTGACAGGGAAAGATGCCCAGTACTTC.

In this sample, this clone is medium-sized. The chain couples TRBV6-1 to TRBJ2-3, with D perhaps matching TRBD2 (7 bases). This CDR3 contains 17 residues. Germline CDR1 and CDR2: MNHNS and SASEGT. V lost 2 bases and J 11 bases, leaving 26 bases between the germline ends. The CDR3 DNA is TGTGCCAGCAGTGAAAAGAAGGGGGGAGGGCCCGCCGGAGGGCAGTATTTT. Translation: CASSEKKGGGPAGGQYF.

In regard to this clone: At one end the junction does not follow the germline gene, possibly because of a read error. The chain recombines TRBV4-2 with TRBJ2-3; tentatively, D is TRBD2 (5 bases). This CDR3 spans 16 amino acids. CDR1 and CDR2 (germline): LGHNA, YNFKEQ. Here the CDR3 reads CACSGGSSRVTDTQYF. The DNA of the CDR3 is TGTGCCTGCAGCGGCGGGTCTAGCAGAGTCACAGATACGCAGTATTTT.

This clone was seen ten or more times. This chain connects TRBV3-1 to TRBJ2-1; 8 bases agree with TRBD2. CDR3 length: 14 residues. CDR1 and CDR2 from the germline V gene are LGHDT and YNNKEL (reference sequence). The J segment lost 6 bases and the V segment lost 6 bases, leaving 7 bases of the junction unmatched. The CDR3 reads CASSEPGLVNEQFF. The CDR3 nucleotides are TGTGCCAGCAGTGAACCGGGACTAGTCAATGAGCAGTTCTTC.